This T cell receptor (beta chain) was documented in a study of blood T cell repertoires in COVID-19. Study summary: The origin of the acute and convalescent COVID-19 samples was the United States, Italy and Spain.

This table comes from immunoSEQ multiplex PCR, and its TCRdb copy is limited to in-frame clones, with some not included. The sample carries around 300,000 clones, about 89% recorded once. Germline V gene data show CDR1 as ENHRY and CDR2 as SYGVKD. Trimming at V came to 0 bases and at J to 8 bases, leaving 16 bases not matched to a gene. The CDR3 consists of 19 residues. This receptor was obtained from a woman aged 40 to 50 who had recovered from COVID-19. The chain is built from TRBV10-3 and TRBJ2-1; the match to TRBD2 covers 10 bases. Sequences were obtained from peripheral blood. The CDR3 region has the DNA TGTGCCATCAGTGAGTCCCGGGGAATCCGACTAGCGGGTGGGGATGAGCAGTTCTTC. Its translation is CAISESRGIRLAGGDEQFF.